This T cell receptor (beta chain) was obtained from a study of T-cell memory formation after mild COVID-19. As for the study in general: In these data, TCR clusters were largely donor specific.

5'RACE, which relied on constant-segment primers, yielded TCR alpha and TCR beta cDNA libraries carrying sample barcodes and UMIs. TCRdb independently ran MiXCR on the 5' RACE reads; one entry per CDR3 protein. Of hundreds of thousands of distinct CDR3 sequences in the sample, around a sixth were seen once. This CDR3 is built from 14 residues. Germline CDR1 and CDR2: SGHAT and FQNNGV. V was pared by 8 bases and J by 3 bases, with 17 bases between. Findings and limits, study-wide: Clones shrinking from day 15 to 85 showed even CD4/CD8 mixes; later expanders tilted CD4+. Among contracting clones, CD4+ were mainly CM/EM and CD8+ enriched in EMRA.

With respect to this clonotype: Its antigen is undetermined.

Sequencing was carried out using PBMCs or a T cell subset sorted from them (not recorded which). V usage is TRBV11-2 and J usage is TRBJ2-7; D uncertain. The clonotype comes from an adult woman who had mild COVID-19 (a few samples of this study predate the infection). Cell type and time point are not known. The CDR3 DNA follows: TGTGCCAGCGTCGAGATAGGCACCAGCTACGAGCAGTACTTC. This gives the protein CASVEIGTSYEQYF.